This T cell receptor (beta chain) was identified during a study of cytomegalovirus exposure and HLA in healthy donors. The PCR made use of 60 Vbeta and 13 Jbeta primers. TCRdb's copy holds only in-frame clones and misses some; the assay was immunoSEQ multiplex PCR. The repertoire holds roughly 120,000 clones, around three quarters seen once, with around 5% in the top ten. A word on this clone: As yet, its antigen is unknown.

Study-wide results and caveats: Analyzed later, association rates of TCRs varied across HLA loci, with DRB1 most and HLA-C fewest.

Germline V gene lookup returns CDR1 SGHRS and CDR2 YFSETQ. The V gene end was trimmed by 0 bases and the J gene end by 6 bases; junction bases not matched to a gene: 0. The CDR3 totals 14 residues. The V gene is TRBV5-1, the J gene TRBJ2-1, with 10 bases lining up with TRBD1. The specimen sequenced was PBMCs. The receptor comes from a man in his fifties or sixties in good health and CMV-seropositive. The DNA of the CDR3 is TGCGCCAGCAGCTTGGGGGACAGGGGCAATGAGCAGTTCTTC. This gives the protein CASSLGDRGNEQFF. The complete variable domain, with remaining parts taken from reference TRBV5-1 and TRBJ2-1, reads KAGVTQTPRYLIKTRGQQVTLSCSPISGHRSVSWYQQTPGQGLQFLFEYFSETQRNKGNFPGRFSGRQFSNSRSEMNVSTLELGDSALYLCASSLGDRGNEQFFGPGTRLTVL.